This T cell receptor beta chain was sequenced in a study of breast tumors, draining lymph nodes, adjacent tissues. General study points: Tumor repertoires ranked between lymph nodes and nontumor tissue in diversity, with V and J gene preferences. That most tumor T cells come from lymph nodes remained unproven. Tumor and nontumor repertoires were significantly more similar in luminal-like than in basal-like breast cancer.

A word on this clonotype: The antigen is unknown. A much larger clone is a single base away; this may be a read error.

V lost 4 bases to trimming and J lost 6 bases; unmatched junction nucleotides: 12. The CDR3 length is 16 residues. The lymph nodes were axillary draining lymph nodes from breast cancer patients. TCRdb processed the multiplex PCR reads anew with MiXCR; each CDR3 protein has one entry. The sample gives about 230,000 distinct CDR3 sequences, about 30% of which show up once; approximately 1.5% is in the top ten. The specimen was axillary lymph node tissue. This TCR came from a female donor with breast cancer. Some clones in this sample may be carry-over from other donors' samples. The rearrangement uses TRBV12-3 or TRBV12-4 and TRBJ2-1, with 7 bases identical to TRBD2. Written as DNA, the CDR3 is TGTGCCAGCAGTTCCCTCCGGGACTACCCTCGCAATGAGCAGTTCTTC. Its translation: CASSSLRDYPRNEQFF.